The 31 T cell receptor beta chains given below trace back to one sample, sequenced in a study of T cells in Graves' hyperthyroidism and ophthalmopathy. There were TCR beta CDR3 regions amplified from RNA transcripts. The primer set for the first-round RT-PCR of the TCR CDR3 was HTBI. TCRdb reprocessed the multiplex PCR reads with MiXCR, giving one entry per CDR3 protein. The sample contains roughly 840,000 distinct CDR3 sequences, 38% of which appear only once. The material sequenced was blood. The receptors come from a man aged 18 to 29 with Graves' hyperthyroidism.

The J gene is TRBJ2-5, the V gene TRBV20-1, with D perhaps being TRBD1 or TRBD2 (5 bases each). V was clipped by 6 bases and J by 2 bases, with 16 bases between them. Looked up from germline, CDR1 is DFQATT and CDR2 is SNEGSKA (reference sequence). The CDR3 has 14 amino acids. CDR3 sequence reads: CSAEAWDRQETQYF. CDR3 in DNA: TGCAGTGCAGAGGCATGGGACCGTCAAGAGACCCAGTACTTC.

With respect to this clonotype: A junction boundary mismatches the germline segment, possibly from a read error. The CDR3 region is CASTYSGVSTEAFF. CDR3 sequence (DNA): TGTGCCAGCACTTACTCTGGGGTGTCCACTGAAGCTTTCTTT. The chain joins TRBV6-5 to TRBJ1-1; D is ambiguous. The germline CDR1 and CDR2 sequences are MNHEY and SVGAGI. CDR3 length: 14 amino acids.

This clonotype was seen more than once but under ten times. This chain connects TRBV7-2 to TRBJ2-7, with TRBD1 identical over 8 bases. CDR3 length: 11 residues. Germline V lookup: CDR1 SGHTA, CDR2 FQGNSA. The junction had 3 bases not matched to a gene; V was cut back by 8 bases and J by 6 bases. Here the CDR3 reads CASYQGAEQYF. DNA for the CDR3: TGTGCCAGCTACCAGGGGGCCGAGCAGTACTTC. Full variable domain (rest looked up from reference TRBV7-2 and TRBJ2-7): GAGVSQSPSNKVTEKGKDVELRCDPISGHTALYWYRQSLGQGLEFLIYFQGNSAPDKSGLPSDRFSAERTGGSVSTLTIQRTQQEDSAVYLCASYQGAEQYFGPGTRLTVT.

This clonotype has a count of ten or more. This rearrangement joins TRBV2 to TRBJ2-2, with 8 bases that match TRBD1. The germline V gene has CDR1 SNHLY and CDR2 FYNNEI. The V gene end was trimmed by 6 bases and the J gene end by 3 bases; junction bases not matched to a gene: 3. The CDR3 is made up of 14 amino acids. This CDR3 reads CASRDRAYTGELFF. CDR3 DNA sequence: TGTGCCAGCAGGGACAGGGCCTACACCGGGGAGCTGTTTTTT. The full variable domain, in which reference TRBV2 and TRBJ2-2 provide the parts outside the CDR3, is EPEVTQTPSHQVTQMGQEVILRCVPISNHLYFYWYRQILGQKVEFLVSFYNNEISEKSEIFDDQFSVERPDGSNFTLKIRSTKLEDSAMYFCASRDRAYTGELFFGEGSRLTVL.

The chain joins TRBV15 to TRBJ2-2; unclear D gene. The V end lost 7 bases, the J end lost 7 bases, and 10 bases lay between the germline ends. The CDR3 covers 12 residues. The germline CDR1 and CDR2 sequences are LNHNV and YYDKDF (reference sequence). The CDR3 nucleotides read TGTGCCACCAACCATAACGACGGGGAGCTGTTTTTT. This codes for CATNHNDGELFF.

Note on this clonotype: A much larger clone differs from this one at a single base, so this may be a read error. As the CDR3 is not closed by the conserved phenylalanine or tryptophan, this likely results from a read error. The rearrangement joins TRBV9 to TRBJ1-5; no firm D call. The length of the CDR3 is 14 residues. The germline gives CDR1 SGDLS, CDR2 YYNGEE. V shed 0 bases and J shed 10 bases, with 14 bases lying between them. CDR3 in DNA: TGTGCCAGCAGCGTAGGGGTCGGGAGTGGACCCCAGCATCTT. This gives the protein CASSVGVGSGPQHL.

The V gene is TRBV5-1, the J gene TRBJ2-7; 7 nucleotides line up with TRBD1. Per the germline V gene, CDR1 is SGHRS and CDR2 is YFSETQ. The CDR3 is 14 amino acids. The V gene end was trimmed by 0 bases and the J gene end by 6 bases; junction bases not matched to a gene: 6. The CDR3 sequence is CASSLEDRVSEQYF. CDR3 DNA sequence: TGCGCCAGCAGCTTGGAAGACAGGGTCTCCGAGCAGTACTTC.

This clonotype was picked up many times. The chain carries TRBV19 and TRBJ1-2; weak D call: TRBD1 (6 bases). The length of the CDR3 is 14 residues. From germline, CDR1 is LNHDA and CDR2 SQIVND (reference sequence). The V end lost 5 bases, the J end lost 8 bases, and 18 bases lay between the germline ends. The CDR3: CASSVLQGNEGYTF. The DNA for the CDR3 is TGTGCCAGTAGTGTCCTACAGGGAAATGAAGGCTACACCTTC.

This sequence joins TRBV9 and TRBJ2-2, with 9 bases aligning to TRBD2. Looked up from germline, CDR1 is SGDLS and CDR2 is YYNGEE. There are 17 residues in the CDR3. J was trimmed by 5 bases and V by 0 bases; bases with no gene match: 8. The CDR3 DNA sequence: TGTGCCAGCAGCGTAGCGGCGGGAGGGCCAAATACCGGGGAGCTGTTTTTT. Protein: CASSVAAGGPNTGELFF.

A few counts support this clonotype. This chain joins TRBV4-2 and TRBJ2-7; possible D gene TRBD2, 7 bases. The CDR3 runs to 13 residues. Germline CDR1 and CDR2: LGHNA and YNFKEQ. V was pared by 0 bases and J by 8 bases, with 11 bases between. The CDR3 nucleotides read TGTGCCAGCAGCCAAGATCGGGGGGCACAGCAGTACTTC. Translation: CASSQDRGAQQYF.

This clonotype was observed at least ten times. The chain is built from TRBV2 and TRBJ2-7, with 8 bases that match TRBD2. This CDR3 has 15 residues. The germline V gene has CDR1 SNHLY and CDR2 FYNNEI. V lost 2 bases and J lost 3; bases outside the gene matches: 6. Written as DNA, the CDR3 is TGTGCCAGCAGTGAAACTAGCGGCCGGGACTACGAGCAGTACTTC. This gives the protein CASSETSGRDYEQYF.

This clonotype was counted a few times. Sequence at one end of the junction differs from germline and may be a read error. The chain links TRBV7-9 to TRBJ2-6; D remains unclear. The CDR3 sequence is 17 residues long. Germline-derived CDR1 and CDR2 are SEHNR and FQNEAQ (reference sequence). The CDR3 is CASSPRTGYSGANVLTF. DNA for the CDR3: TGCGCCAGCAGCCCCCGGACCGGATACTCTGGGGCCAACGTCCTGACTTTC.

This clonotype occurred a few times. One end of the junction is discordant with germline, which a read error may explain. V and J are TRBV7-6 and TRBJ2-2; D unresolved. In germline, CDR1 is SGHVS, CDR2 FNYEAQ. The CDR3 loop spans 18 amino acids. CDR3 bases: TGTGCCAGCAGTTTAGGCTTGGTTGGGAACGCGAACACCGGGGAGCTGTTTTTT. Amino acids: CASSLGLVGNANTGELFF.

In this sample, this clonotype turned up many times. As DNA, the CDR3 is TGCGCCAGCAGCCCTCAGGGGACTTCACCCCTCCACTTT. Amino acids: CASSPQGTSPLHF. The genes are TRBV5-1 and TRBJ1-6; weak D call: TRBD1 (6 bases). Germline assignment: CDR1 SGHRS and CDR2 YFSETQ. V was cut by 4 bases and J by 9 bases, with 11 bases left in between. There are 13 residues in the CDR3.

The V and J genes are TRBV13 and TRBJ1-2; D call uncertain. This CDR3 has 12 amino acids. V lost 0 bases, J lost 8 bases, and 7 bases lay in between. The V gene's germline CDR1 is PRHDT and CDR2 FYEKMQ (reference sequence). CDR3 protein: CASSLGSDGYTF. CDR3 sequence (DNA): TGTGCCAGCAGCTTAGGGTCAGACGGCTACACCTTC.

This chain joins TRBV10-3 and TRBJ1-5; D is uncertain. Germline V lookup: CDR1 ENHRY, CDR2 SYGVKD. The CDR3 sequence is 15 residues long. Trimming took 10 bases from V and 4 from J, leaving 20 bases between them. CDR3 nucleotides: TGTGCCAGTAGTATAGATGTACGGATTAATCAGCCCCAGCATTTT. Its protein product is CASSIDVRINQPQHF.

The V and J genes are TRBV12-3 or TRBV12-4 and TRBJ2-7, with D perhaps TRBD1 or TRBD2 (6 bases each). The CDR3 is made up of 15 amino acids. The V end was cut by 6 bases, the J end by 2 bases, with 17 bases between. This CDR3 is CASSLGGRGAYEQYF. For the CDR3, the DNA is TGTGCCAGCAGCCTTGGGGGGCGCGGGGCCTACGAGCAGTACTTC.

This clonotype was detected many times. CDR3 coding DNA: TGCAGCGTGACCGGGACAAAGTTAGCTGGGGCCAACGTCCTGACTTTC. This codes for CSVTGTKLAGANVLTF. The J gene is TRBJ2-6, the V gene TRBV29-1; weak D call: TRBD1 (6 bases). V was cut by 6 bases and J by 2 bases, with 17 bases left in between. CDR3 length equals 16 residues. Germline loops: CDR1 SQVTM, CDR2 ANQGSEA.

DNA of the CDR3: TGTGCCAGCAGTGAAGGTCCCCTGGTGGACACTGAAGCTTTCTTT. Protein sequence: CASSEGPLVDTEAFF. This chain links TRBV25-1 with TRBJ1-1; D uncertain. The CDR3 covers 15 residues. Germline V lookup: CDR1 MGHDK, CDR2 SYGVNS. V lost 2 bases and J lost 3, with 13 bases in between.

This clonotype has more than one count but fewer than ten. This chain links TRBV7-2 with TRBJ2-7; 10 positions agree with TRBD1. Trimming took 7 bases from V and 6 from J; bases not matched to a gene: 3. There are 12 residues in the CDR3. Germline lookup yields CDR1 SGHTA and CDR2 FQGNSA. Written as DNA, the CDR3 is TGTGCCAGCACATGGACAGGGGGCGAGCAGTACTTC. This sequence encodes CASTWTGGEQYF.

CDR3: CATSVPRGAGGLSSYEQYF. CDR3 bases: TGTGCCACCAGCGTTCCCCGGGGAGCGGGGGGCTTAAGCTCCTACGAGCAGTACTTC. The chain joins TRBV15 to TRBJ2-7; TRBD2 aligns across 9 bases. The CDR3 sequence is 19 residues long. CDR1 and CDR2 from the germline V gene are LNHNV and YYDKDF (reference sequence). Germline trimming cut 5 bases from V and 0 bases from J; bases unmatched to any gene: 17. Based on the CDR3 plus reference TRBV15 and TRBJ2-7, the full variable domain is DAMVIQNPRYQVTQFGKPVTLSCSQTLNHNVMYWYQQKSSQAPKLLFHYYDKDFNNEADTPDNFQSRRPNTSFCFLDIRSPGLGDTAMYLCATSVPRGAGGLSSYEQYFGPGTRLTVT.

This clonotype has a count of ten or more. This CDR3 is CSARDVYNSPLHF. The CDR3 coding sequence is TGCAGTGCTCGGGACGTTTATAATTCACCCCTCCACTTT. The chain has TRBV20-1 and TRBJ1-6; tentatively, D is TRBD1 (5 bases). From germline, CDR1 is DFQATT and CDR2 SNEGSKA (reference sequence). Trimming pared 5 bases from V and 4 bases from J, leaving 9 bases between. The CDR3 length is 13 residues.

This clonotype was detected only a few times. The CDR3 reads CASSRDRTEGYSNQPQHF. The CDR3 DNA sequence: TGTGCCAGCAGCCGGGACAGGACGGAGGGATATAGCAATCAGCCCCAGCATTTT. The V call is TRBV7-2, the J call TRBJ1-5, with 8 bases aligning to TRBD1. This CDR3 has 18 residues. In germline, CDR1 is SGHTA, CDR2 FQGNSA. The trim removed 5 bases at V and 0 bases at J, leaving 12 bases unmatched.

This chain connects TRBV19 to TRBJ2-3; 9 bases match TRBD2. This CDR3 contains 14 residues. CDR1 and CDR2 (germline): LNHDA, SQIVND (reference sequence). With 3 bases clipped from V and 5 bases from J, the junction kept 3 bases outside the gene matches. The CDR3, as DNA: TGTGCCAGTAGTATTAGCGGGGGACGAGATACGCAGTATTTT. Protein product: CASSISGGRDTQYF. The variable domain in full, with the rest retrieved from reference TRBV19 and TRBJ2-3, is DGGITQSPKYLFRKEGQNVTLSCEQNLNHDAMYWYRQDPGQGLRLIYYSQIVNDFQKGDIAEGYSVSREKKESFPLTVTSAQKNPTAFYLCASSISGGRDTQYFGPGTRLTVL.

The chain uses TRBV6-4 and TRBJ2-5, with TRBD2 identical over 10 bases. Trimming at V came to 5 bases and at J to 3 bases, leaving 9 bases not matched to a gene. The CDR3 sequence is 16 residues long. Germline assignment: CDR1 MRHNA and CDR2 SNTAGT. The CDR3: CASSHRGSGGKETQYF. In nucleotides, the CDR3 is TGTGCCAGCAGTCACCGGGGTAGCGGGGGGAAAGAGACCCAGTACTTC.

This clonotype was detected a few times. The chain employs TRBV2 and TRBJ1-2, with D possibly TRBD1 on 5 matching bases. V lost 3 bases and J 4 bases, leaving 9 bases between the germline ends. Per the germline V gene, CDR1 is SNHLY and CDR2 is FYNNEI. The CDR3 totals 13 residues. CDR3 loop: CASSEGQVYGYTF. The CDR3 nucleotides read TGTGCCAGCAGTGAGGGGCAGGTCTATGGCTACACCTTC.

This chain joins TRBV15 and TRBJ2-1; TRBD2 matches at 7 bases. CDR1 and CDR2 (germline): LNHNV, YYDKDF (reference sequence). V was clipped by 3 bases and J by 7 bases; unmatched bases: 3. This CDR3 region has 13 residues. Here the CDR3 DNA reads TGTGCCACCAGCAGGGGGGGGGGAAATGAGCAGTTCTTC. It translates to CATSRGGGNEQFF. The full variable domain, with the rest looked up from reference TRBV15 and TRBJ2-1, is DAMVIQNPRYQVTQFGKPVTLSCSQTLNHNVMYWYQQKSSQAPKLLFHYYDKDFNNEADTPDNFQSRRPNTSFCFLDIRSPGLGDTAMYLCATSRGGGNEQFFGPGTRLTVL.

Of note for this clonotype: Sequence at one end of the junction differs from germline and may be a read error. The chain has TRBV7-8 and TRBJ2-5; D uncertain. Germline values: CDR1 SGHVS, CDR2 FQNEAQ. This CDR3 contains 14 residues. This CDR3 is CASSQVGESETQYF. Here the CDR3 DNA reads TGCGCCAGCAGCCAAGTAGGTGAATCGGAGACCCAGTACTTC.

The J gene is TRBJ2-6, the V gene TRBV20-1; tentative D call: TRBD2 (6 bases). Per germline, CDR1 DFQATT and CDR2 SNEGSKA (reference sequence). The CDR3 sequence is 16 residues long. Trimming took off 2 bases at V and 0 bases at J, with 11 bases between the two ends. The CDR3 DNA sequence: TGCAGTGCTAGAAGGACGGGGGTCTCTGGGGCCAACGTCCTGACTTTC. It is translated as CSARRTGVSGANVLTF.

This clonotype was recorded a few times. The chain uses TRBV19 and TRBJ1-1, with 8 positions matching TRBD1. The CDR3 runs to 14 residues. The ends lost 4 bases at V and 10 bases at J; junction bases unmatched: 11. From germline, CDR1 is LNHDA and CDR2 SQIVND (reference sequence). CDR3 DNA: TGTGCCAGTAGTACCCCAGCAGGGGGCGAAGGAGCTTTCTTT. Translation gives CASSTPAGGEGAFF.

The genes are TRBV2 and TRBJ2-5; D gene ambiguous. Trimming pared 4 bases from V and 9 bases from J, leaving 12 bases between. CDR1 is SNHLY, CDR2 FYNNEI, per germline. The CDR3 is 12 residues long. CDR3 DNA sequence: TGTGCCAGCAGTGCCCGGAATCAGCCCCAGTACTTC. This translates into CASSARNQPQYF.